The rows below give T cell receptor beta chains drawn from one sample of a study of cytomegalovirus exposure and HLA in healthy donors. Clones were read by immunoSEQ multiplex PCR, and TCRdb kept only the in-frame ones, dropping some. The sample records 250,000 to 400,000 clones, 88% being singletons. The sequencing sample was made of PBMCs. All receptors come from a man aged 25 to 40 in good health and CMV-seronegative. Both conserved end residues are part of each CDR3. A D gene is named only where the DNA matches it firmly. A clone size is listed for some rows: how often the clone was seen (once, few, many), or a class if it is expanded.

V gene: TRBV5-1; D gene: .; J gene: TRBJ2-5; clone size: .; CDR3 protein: CASSLEGLMYQETQYF; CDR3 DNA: TGCGCCAGCAGCTTGGAGGGACTCATGTACCAAGAGACCCAGTACTTC
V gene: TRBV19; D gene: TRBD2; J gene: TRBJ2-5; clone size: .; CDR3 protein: CASSIVAGIETQYF; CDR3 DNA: TGTGCCAGTAGTATAGTAGCGGGTATAGAGACCCAGTACTTC
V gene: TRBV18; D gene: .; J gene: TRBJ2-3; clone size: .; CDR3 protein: CASSPPGEDTQYF; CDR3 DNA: TGTGCCAGCTCACCACCAGGGGAAGATACGCAGTATTTT
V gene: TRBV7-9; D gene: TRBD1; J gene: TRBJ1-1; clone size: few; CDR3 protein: CASSAVGQGVTEAFF; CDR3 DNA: TGTGCCAGCAGCGCCGTGGGACAGGGAGTCACTGAAGCTTTCTTT
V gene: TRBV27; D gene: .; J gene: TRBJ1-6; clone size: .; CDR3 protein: CASSPPQSSYNSPLHF; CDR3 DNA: TGTGCCAGCAGCCCCCCACAAAGCTCCTATAATTCACCCCTCCACTTT
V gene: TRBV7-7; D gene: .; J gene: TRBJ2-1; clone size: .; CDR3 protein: CASSSGGPASYNEQFF; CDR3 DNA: TGTGCCAGCAGCTCCGGGGGGCCCGCCTCCTACAATGAGCAGTTCTTC
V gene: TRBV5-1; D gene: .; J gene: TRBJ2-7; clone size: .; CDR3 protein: CASSLQGHSSYEQYF; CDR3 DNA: TGCGCCAGCAGCTTGCAGGGACATAGCTCCTACGAGCAGTACTTC
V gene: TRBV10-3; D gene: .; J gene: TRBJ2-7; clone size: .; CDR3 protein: CAISEVGSYEQYF; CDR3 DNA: TGTGCCATCAGTGAAGTGGGCAGCTACGAGCAGTACTTC
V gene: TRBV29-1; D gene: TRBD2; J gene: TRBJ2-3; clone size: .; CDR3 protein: CSEWTSGGDTQYF; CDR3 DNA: TGCAGCGAATGGACTAGCGGGGGTGATACGCAGTATTTT
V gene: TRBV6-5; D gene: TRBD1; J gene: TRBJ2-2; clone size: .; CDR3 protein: CASSLQGEYTGELFF; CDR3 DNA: TGTGCCAGCAGTCTACAGGGGGAATACACCGGGGAGCTGTTTTTT
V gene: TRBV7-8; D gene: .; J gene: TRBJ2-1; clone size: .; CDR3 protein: CASSLVGGGEQFF; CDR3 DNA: TGTGCCAGCAGCTTAGTAGGGGGGGGTGAGCAGTTCTTC
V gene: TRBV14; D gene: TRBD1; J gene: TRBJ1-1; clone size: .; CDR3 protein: CASSQRFPWTGGSEAFF; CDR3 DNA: TGTGCCAGCAGCCAACGGTTTCCTTGGACAGGGGGCTCTGAAGCTTTCTTT
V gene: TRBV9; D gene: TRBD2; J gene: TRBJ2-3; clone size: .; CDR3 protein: CASSVGAGRADTQYF; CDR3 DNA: TGTGCCAGCAGCGTAGGAGCGGGGCGGGCAGATACGCAGTATTTT
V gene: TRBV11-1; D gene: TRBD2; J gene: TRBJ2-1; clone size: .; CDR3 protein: CASSFSGGASEQFF; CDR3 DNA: TGTGCCAGCAGCTTCAGCGGGGGGGCCTCTGAGCAGTTCTTC
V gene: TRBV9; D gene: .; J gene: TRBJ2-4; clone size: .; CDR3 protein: CASSVGGASKNIQYF; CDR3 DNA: TGTGCCAGCAGCGTAGGAGGTGCCTCTAAAAACATTCAGTACTTC
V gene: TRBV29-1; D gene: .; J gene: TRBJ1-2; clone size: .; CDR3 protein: CSVEGPGNNNYGYTF; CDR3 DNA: TGCAGCGTTGAAGGGCCAGGGAACAATAACTATGGCTACACCTTC
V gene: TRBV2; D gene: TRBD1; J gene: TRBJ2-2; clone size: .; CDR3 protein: CASSDRGETGELFF; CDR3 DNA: TGTGCCAGCAGCGACAGGGGTGAAACCGGGGAGCTGTTTTTT
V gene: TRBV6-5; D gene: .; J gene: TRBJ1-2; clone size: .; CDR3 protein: CASSYAKLGYGYTF; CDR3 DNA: TGTGCCAGCAGTTATGCCAAACTCGGGTATGGCTACACCTTC
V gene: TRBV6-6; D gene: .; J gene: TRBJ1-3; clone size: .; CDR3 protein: CASSRRQQGSGNTIYF; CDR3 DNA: TGTGCCAGCAGTAGACGACAACAGGGCTCTGGAAACACCATATATTTT
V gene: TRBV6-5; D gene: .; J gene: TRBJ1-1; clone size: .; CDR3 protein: CASSYSRSSNTEAFF; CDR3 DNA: TGTGCCAGCAGTTACAGCCGGAGCTCAAACACTGAAGCTTTCTTT
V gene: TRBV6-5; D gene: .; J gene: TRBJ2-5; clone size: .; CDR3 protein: CASSYGDNQETQYF; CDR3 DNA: TGTGCCAGCAGTTACGGGGACAACCAAGAGACCCAGTACTTC
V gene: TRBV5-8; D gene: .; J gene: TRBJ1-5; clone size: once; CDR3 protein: CASSFVSGKQPQHF; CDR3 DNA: TGTGCCAGCAGCTTCGTATCCGGGAAGCAGCCCCAGCATTTT
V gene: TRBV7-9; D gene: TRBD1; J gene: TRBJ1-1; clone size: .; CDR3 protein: CASILRQGTEAFF; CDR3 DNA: TGTGCCAGCATCCTCCGACAGGGCACTGAAGCTTTCTTT
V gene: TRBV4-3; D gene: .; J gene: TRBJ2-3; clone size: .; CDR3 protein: CASSERTRGTDTQYF; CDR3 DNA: TGCGCCAGCAGCGAACGGACTCGGGGCACAGATACGCAGTATTTT
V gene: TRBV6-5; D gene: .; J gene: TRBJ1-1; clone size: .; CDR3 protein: CASSLRWGQSEAFF; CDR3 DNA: TGTGCCAGCAGCCTACGCTGGGGGCAATCTGAAGCTTTCTTT
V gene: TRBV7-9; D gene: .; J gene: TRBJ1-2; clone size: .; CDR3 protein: CASSGGAYSSGYTF; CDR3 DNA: TGTGCCAGCAGCGGGGGCGCTTATTCGAGTGGCTACACCTTC
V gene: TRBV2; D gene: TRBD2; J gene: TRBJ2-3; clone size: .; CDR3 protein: CASVLAGADTQYF; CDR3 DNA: TGTGCCAGCGTACTAGCGGGGGCAGATACGCAGTATTTT
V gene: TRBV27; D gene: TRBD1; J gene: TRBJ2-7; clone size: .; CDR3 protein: CASSLWQGASYEQYF; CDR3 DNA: TGTGCCAGCAGTTTGTGGCAGGGGGCCTCCTACGAGCAGTACTTC
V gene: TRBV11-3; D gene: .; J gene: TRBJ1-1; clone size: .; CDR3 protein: CASSPSWGGPEAFF; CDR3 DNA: TGTGCCAGCAGCCCGAGTTGGGGGGGACCTGAAGCTTTCTTT
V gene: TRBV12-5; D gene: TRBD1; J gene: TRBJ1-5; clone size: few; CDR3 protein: CASGRGTENQPQHF; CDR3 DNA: TGTGCTAGTGGACGGGGGACAGAGAATCAGCCCCAGCATTTT
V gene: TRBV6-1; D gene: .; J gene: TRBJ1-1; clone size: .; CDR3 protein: CATRGNGHQAAEAFF; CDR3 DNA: TGTGCCACCCGCGGGAATGGACACCAAGCCGCTGAAGCTTTCTTT
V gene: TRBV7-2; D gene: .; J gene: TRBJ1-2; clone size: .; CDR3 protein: CASSLDWAGSGYTF; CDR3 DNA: TGTGCCAGCAGCTTAGATTGGGCAGGCTCTGGCTACACCTTC
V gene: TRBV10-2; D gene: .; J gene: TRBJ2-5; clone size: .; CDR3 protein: CASSAGPFQETQYF; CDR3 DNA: TGCGCCAGCAGTGCTGGCCCATTCCAAGAGACCCAGTACTTC
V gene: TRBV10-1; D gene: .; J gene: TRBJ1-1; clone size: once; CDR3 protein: CASRDRLNTEAFF; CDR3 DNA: TGCGCCAGCAGGGACAGATTGAACACTGAAGCTTTCTTT
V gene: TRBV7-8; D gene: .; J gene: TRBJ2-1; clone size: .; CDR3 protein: CASSLAGGINNEQFF; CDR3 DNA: TGTGCCAGCAGCTTAGCTGGCGGGATTAACAATGAGCAGTTCTTC
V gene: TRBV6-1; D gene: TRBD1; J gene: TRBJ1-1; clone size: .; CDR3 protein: CASTYPDRVTEAFF; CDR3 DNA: TGTGCCAGCACCTACCCGGACAGGGTCACTGAAGCTTTCTTT
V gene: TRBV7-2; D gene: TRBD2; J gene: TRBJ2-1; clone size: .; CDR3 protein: CASSFRRGGVNEQFF; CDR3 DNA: TGTGCCAGCAGCTTCAGGCGGGGGGGCGTAAATGAGCAGTTCTTC
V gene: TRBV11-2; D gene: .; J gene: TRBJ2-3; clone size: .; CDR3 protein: CASSFRGGGTDTQYF; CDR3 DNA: TGTGCCAGCAGCTTTCGAGGGGGGGGCACAGATACGCAGTATTTT
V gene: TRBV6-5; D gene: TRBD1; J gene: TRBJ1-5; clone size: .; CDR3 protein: CASSSTRGQLVPQHF; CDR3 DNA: TGTGCCAGCAGTTCTACCCGGGGACAGCTGGTGCCCCAGCATTTT
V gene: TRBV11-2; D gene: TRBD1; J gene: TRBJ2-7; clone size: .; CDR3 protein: CASSLAVTGVSYEQYF; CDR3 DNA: TGTGCCAGCAGCTTAGCGGTGACAGGGGTATCGTACGAGCAGTACTTC
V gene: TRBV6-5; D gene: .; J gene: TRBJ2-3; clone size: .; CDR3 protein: CASSYGVGGPDTQYF; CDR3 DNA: TGTGCCAGCAGTTACGGGGTTGGAGGTCCAGATACGCAGTATTTT
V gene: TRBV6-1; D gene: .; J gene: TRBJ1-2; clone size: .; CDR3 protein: CASSPGGPRGYTF; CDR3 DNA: TGTGCCAGCAGCCCTGGGGGCCCCCGGGGCTACACCTTC
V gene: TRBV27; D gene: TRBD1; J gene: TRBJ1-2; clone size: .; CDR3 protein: CASSLTGGYGYTF; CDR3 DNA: TGTGCCAGCAGCTTAACAGGGGGCTATGGCTACACCTTC
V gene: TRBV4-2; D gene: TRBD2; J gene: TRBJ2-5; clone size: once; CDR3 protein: CASSPRLAGGGETQYF; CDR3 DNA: TGTGCCAGCAGCCCCCGACTAGCGGGGGGTGGAGAGACCCAGTACTTC
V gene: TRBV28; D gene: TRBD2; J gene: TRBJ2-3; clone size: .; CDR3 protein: CASSSHELARGTDTQYF; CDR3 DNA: TGTGCCAGCAGTTCCCACGAACTAGCGAGGGGCACAGATACGCAGTATTTT
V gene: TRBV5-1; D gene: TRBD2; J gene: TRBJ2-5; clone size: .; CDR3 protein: CASSPSGGRGGETQYF; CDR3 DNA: TGCGCCAGCAGCCCTAGCGGGGGCCGAGGGGGAGAGACCCAGTACTTC
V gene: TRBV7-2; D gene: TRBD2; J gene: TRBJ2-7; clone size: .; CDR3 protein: CASSGGLAGYSYEQYF; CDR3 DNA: TGTGCCAGCAGCGGCGGACTAGCGGGGTACTCCTACGAGCAGTACTTC
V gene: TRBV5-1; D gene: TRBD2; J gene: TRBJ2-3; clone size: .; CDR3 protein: CASTTSGGAYTQYF; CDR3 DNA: TGCGCCAGCACCACGAGCGGGGGCGCGTATACGCAGTATTTT
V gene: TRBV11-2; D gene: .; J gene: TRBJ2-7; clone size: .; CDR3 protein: CASSLDRGGEQYF; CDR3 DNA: TGTGCCAGCAGCTTAGATCGCGGAGGTGAGCAGTACTTC
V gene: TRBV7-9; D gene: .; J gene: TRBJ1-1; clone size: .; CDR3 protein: CASSPWGGGSTEAFF; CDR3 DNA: TGTGCCAGCAGCCCCTGGGGGGGAGGGAGTACTGAAGCTTTCTTT
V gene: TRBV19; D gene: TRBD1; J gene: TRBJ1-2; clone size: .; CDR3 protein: CASSRQGLDYGYTF; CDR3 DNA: TGTGCCAGTAGTAGACAGGGTTTGGACTATGGCTACACCTTC
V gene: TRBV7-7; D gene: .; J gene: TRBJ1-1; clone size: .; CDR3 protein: CASSLGPGGEAFF; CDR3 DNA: TGTGCCAGCAGCTTAGGTCCCGGGGGTGAAGCTTTCTTT
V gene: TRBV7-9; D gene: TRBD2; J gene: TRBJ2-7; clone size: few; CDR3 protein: CASSSPAGGEQYF; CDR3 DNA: TGTGCCAGCAGCTCCCCCGCGGGGGGTGAGCAGTACTTC
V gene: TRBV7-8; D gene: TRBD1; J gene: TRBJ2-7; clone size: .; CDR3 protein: CASSSTGGSYEQYF; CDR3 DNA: TGTGCCAGCAGCTCGACAGGGGGGTCCTACGAGCAGTACTTC
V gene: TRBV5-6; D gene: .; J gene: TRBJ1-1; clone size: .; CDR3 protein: CASSLIGTRNTEAFF; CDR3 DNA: TGTGCCAGCAGCTTGATTGGGACAAGGAACACTGAAGCTTTCTTT